This TCR beta chain derives from a study of regulatory T cells in long-lasting Graves disease. This clonotype was picked up many times. As yet, its antigen is unknown. The time point was: newly diagnosed GD, antithyroid drugs for less than 3 months. PBMC-derived RNA was used for the TCR library. The junction had 14 bases not matched to a gene; V was cut back by 11 bases and J by 1 base. This CDR3 spans 16 amino acids. Germline V lookup: CDR1 MNHEY, CDR2 SMNVEV (reference sequence). HTBI primers from iRepertoire and Arm-PCR of CDR3 regions yielded the TCR beta libraries. TCRdb reprocessed the multiplex PCR reads with MiXCR, giving one entry per CDR3 protein. Here the sample spans 450,000 to 700,000 distinct CDR3 sequences, about 13% being singletons. Findings and caveats of the study: Sampling was limited to peripheral blood rather than thyroid tissue. Persistent disease samples used TRBV28, TRBJ1-2 and TRBJ2-5 preferentially.

These data were also filed under a second study, of T cells in Graves' hyperthyroidism and ophthalmopathy. From that paper: HTBI primers drove first-round RT-PCR of the TCR CDR3. Most clonotypes that expanded in the thyroid above 0.001 also showed up in blood.

This TCR was sampled from a man aged 25-45 years with Graves disease. The chain employs TRBV27 and TRBJ2-1; TRBD2 matches 7 bases. The sample in question was peripheral blood mononuclear cells (PBMCs), obtained at new diagnosis, from a patient treated with antithyroid drugs. CDR3 bases: TGTGCCTCAGAGAGGGCGGGAGATGTATCCTACAATGAGCAGTTCTTC. This translates into CASERAGDVSYNEQFF.